The present TCR beta chain was sequenced within a study of blood T cells in healthy people across ages. Study results and limitations: Per million T cells, TCR beta diversity dropped roughly linearly as age increased. PBMCs left unsorted prevented a conclusive naive versus antigen-experienced comparison.

Investigators took roughly 10 milliliters of peripheral blood from every donor. PBMCs, at least 6.5 million per sample, were isolated. The junction had 6 bases not matched to a gene; V was cut back by 1 base and J by 5 bases. From germline, CDR1 is SGHTA and CDR2 FQGNSA. CDR3 length: 15 residues. This clonotype was seen a handful of times. Its target is unknown. Primed by a sample-barcoded 5' primer and a J-beta primer mix, a second PCR proceeded for about 6 to 12 cycles. TCRdb re-called the 5' RACE reads through MiXCR, storing one row per CDR3 protein. The repertoire holds about 1.7 million distinct CDR3 sequences, with 28% as singletons.

Source material: blood. J is TRBJ2-5 and V is TRBV7-2; 8 nucleotides agree with TRBD1. The sequence was collected from a woman in her twenties or thirties in good health. CDR3 residues: CASSLGPDRAETQYF. CDR3 DNA sequence: TGTGCCAGCAGCTTAGGTCCGGACAGGGCCGAGACCCAGTACTTC.